This TCR beta chain was retrieved from a study of cytomegalovirus exposure and HLA in healthy donors (dated by TCRdb to about 2017). For the study in its entirety: An earlier analysis of approximately 550 of the donors reported roughly 300 Gb of sequence data and roughly 110 million unique TCR beta sequences from some 180 million T cells. Around 300 gigabases of sequencing data and tens of millions of unique TCR sequences were included in an early release covering about 600 HLA-typed donors. Among the roughly 400 genotyped donors, roughly 80% belonged to the genetic ancestry cluster associated with self-reported Caucasian donors. The study was designed to test whether signatures of past pathogen exposure could be identified by cataloging public T cell receptors. The T cell repertoires of 550 to 850 subjects were profiled by immunosequencing and related to cytomegalovirus serostatus. A separate validation cohort of roughly 130 different subjects was used in addition to the approximately 670-subject first cohort. To predict cytomegalovirus infection status, the study brought together high-throughput TCR immunosequencing, statistical association of individual TCRs with disease status, and machine learning. In a later analysis, previously published TCR beta repertoires from 500 to 750 donors were re-analyzed and high-resolution HLA genotyping was added so that TCR occurrence patterns could be studied. Rather than using new phenotypic data, the later analysis identified candidate immune exposures from TCR beta sequences and from how often those sequences occurred across donors. An earlier analysis of about 600 of the donors used high-throughput TCR beta sequencing to judge whether each TCR beta V gene segment behaved as functional or pseudogenic. Alongside the repertoire data, information on donor age, sex, ethnicity and CMV serostatus was compiled. A later genetic analysis used genome-wide SNP genotypes for about 55% of the 666 donors, treating that subset as a discovery cohort. All discovery cohort repertoires had been generated on a single sequencing platform. HLA typing covered class I and class II loci at four-digit resolution. Typing coverage differed by locus: A, B, C, DRB1 and DQB1 were typed in about 620-630 donors, DQA1 in about 510, DPA1 in around 600, and DPB1 in 450 to 490. Roughly five DR-DQ haplotypes were handled as single units for association and clustering, since linkage in the cohort was strong. Across some 400 genotyped donors of the cohort, an average of 235,054 unique TCR beta nucleotide sequences per donor were sequenced, and roughly a sixth of those sequences were non-productive.

Broader findings and caveats from the paper: In this cohort, only TCR beta chains were sequenced, and detectable features were limited by the absence of alpha or paired-chain data. In a later analysis, HLA-associated TCR beta chains were found to be more clonally expanded and to have lower generation probabilities than equally common non-associated chains. CMV serostatus was the only immune exposure information available for the cohort. The sequencing pipeline was judged likely to have produced a cluster of highly shared sequence variants as a technical artifact. A later analysis associated approximately 17,000 TCR beta sequences with specific HLA alleles at a false discovery rate of 0.05. According to a later genetic analysis, donors in an Asian-associated ancestry cluster had fewer N-insertions in productive TCRs than the roughly 660-donor mean. A further reported finding was that TCR beta sequences accurately predicted the HLA-A and HLA-B alleles for most subjects in the first cohort. In a later genetic analysis, a missense DCLRE1C variant was associated with V-gene and J-gene trimming of TCR beta chains, and the association was replicated in an independent cohort. HLA typing was unavailable for some donors at each locus, so association tests used only the typed subset. In an earlier analysis of a few hundred of the donors, most TCR beta V segments were observed in productive rearrangements about 87% or about 30% of the time, broadly matching IMGT annotations. The presence/absence analyses assumed that sequencing depth was roughly uniform across donors, and that assumption may not be true. Correlated functional status among segregating V segments might be attributable to linkage disequilibrium, but an unknown experimental factor could not be ruled out. In both the original and validation cohorts, the classifier was reported to diagnose cytomegalovirus status with high specificity and sensitivity. Some IMGT-functional V segments, including TRBV6-2 and TRBV6-3, could not be distinguished by the 87-base-pair reads and were therefore excluded. A later analysis reported that several top co-occurrence clusters appeared linked to parvovirus B19, influenza, CMV and Epstein-Barr virus. Three of the identified cytomegalovirus-associated TCR beta chains were confirmed in vitro to be specific for cytomegalovirus antigens. The study gave a list of around 170 TCR beta chains associated with cytomegalovirus. Across donors, most TCR sequences were observed very rarely, whereas some public TCRs were present in many individuals. In a later analysis, the rate of TCR association differed among HLA loci, with DRB1 alleles having the most associated TCRs and HLA-C alleles having the fewest. According to a later analysis, most CMV-associated TCR beta chains appeared to be HLA-restricted, and the HLA associations seemed to be driven largely by CMV exposure. When HLA alleles, especially DR and DQ, strongly co-occurred, TCR associations were difficult to assign to individual alleles. Because counts were too low, about 15 rarely observed V segments, including chromosome 9 orphons, were left out of the earlier analysis of about 500 of the donors. It was suggested by the authors that the approach could potentially be generalized to other disease states and immunological phenotypes.

The cohort consisted of 600 to 750 healthy bone marrow donors. All cohort members were sampled while nominally healthy, although unrecorded immune exposures were likely present. The donor tested CMV seropositive, placing the donor among the 250 to 300 seropositive members of the cohort. Every donor gave a peripheral blood sample, and the peripheral blood mononuclear cells from that sample were used for TCR beta sequencing. Genomic DNA was extracted from the blood cell samples with the Qiagen DNeasy Blood Extraction Kit. The CDR3 goes from the cysteine to the phenylalanine over 14 residues. Solely the CDR3 DNA is kept, with 42 bases framed from the first base. CDR1 SGHTA and CDR2 FQGNSA are derived from the germline V gene. For this chain, trimming is 5 bases at the V end and 5 bases at the J end, and the number of junction bases without a gene match is 4. Library prep was done by the immunoSEQ multiplex PCR assay. For the multiplex PCR, a mixture combining 60 forward primers for TCR Vbeta segments and 13 reverse primers for TCR Jbeta segments was used. Amplification of the CDR3 region of rearranged TCR beta genes was performed with a multiplex PCR assay on genomic DNA. Amplified TCR beta libraries were sequenced as 87-base-pair reads on the Illumina HiSeq System. The original pipeline was this. Across the 500 to 750 repertoires, a later analysis counted tens of millions of unique TCR beta chains, 9.5 million to 13 million of which were shared by at least two donors. Raw reads were error-corrected and collapsed into unique sequences by a nearest-neighbor algorithm in which closely related sequences were merged to remove PCR and sequencing errors. CDR3 sequences were aligned to IMGT reference sequences to assign V, D and J gene segments. Each retained sequence needed at least a six-nucleotide match to both a V gene segment and a J gene segment. Rearrangements were classified as productive when the CDR3 lacked stop codons and remained in frame with V and J, and all other rearrangements were classified as non-productive. CDR3 was defined by IMGT convention, running from the second conserved V-encoded cysteine to the conserved J-encoded phenylalanine. The earlier analysis of some 550 of the donors excluded any sequence lacking an unambiguous match to a single V gene segment. An earlier analysis of about 590 of the donors classified V segments as functional when productive rearrangements were above 56.7% and as segregating when the standard deviation between donors was above 5%. A statistical classification framework was built to diagnose cytomegalovirus status from the catalog of TCR beta chain sequences. In a later analysis, TCR nucleotide sequences were compared against IMGT/GENE-DB human TR gene sequences so that V and J genes could be assigned. In a later analysis, CDR3 sequences and most-parsimonious VDJ recombination scenarios were assigned using the TCRdist pipeline. In a later analysis, every TCR beta chain was defined by the combination of its CDR3 amino acid sequence and its V-gene family, and reads without a unique V-gene family were dropped. A later analysis removed 592 highly shared, low-generation-probability nucleotide sequences to deal with suspected cross-contamination and a sequencing artifact. For each public chain, a later analysis derived a clonal expansion index from normalized ranks of inferred template counts within each repertoire. A later analysis computed generation probabilities with a VDJ recombination model fitted to out-of-frame rearrangements, and checked the results against IGoR. In a later analysis, hypergeometric tests were used to score TCR-TCR, TCR-HLA and TCR-CMV co-occurrence, with a repertoire-size bias correction applied to TCR pairs. In a later analysis, false discovery rates were estimated by permuting HLA or CMV assignments 20 times. In a later analysis, co-occurring TCRs were grouped with DBSCAN, and TCRdist sequence similarity was added when clustering was performed within HLA-allele-positive subsets. Repertoires with fewer than 30,000 or more than 120,000 public chains, plus five repertoires with anomalous nucleotide sharing, were excluded from co-occurrence clustering. TCRdb provides this immuneACCESS table in a form limited to in-frame rearrangements. Some clones are lacking; in checked studies, under half of them reflect an unresolved V gene, and why the rest are absent is not known. V, J and clone size were drawn from that table, and D and trimming were deduced from the DNA. This sample gives fewer than 250,000 clones in total; roughly four fifths of them show up just once. The ten largest clones add up to 9.5% to 13% of the sample.

Concerning this clone: Its antigen is not yet known. Per-nucleotide qualities are absent, and no much larger clonotype sits a single base away.

Sequenced material: PBMCs. The receptor chain draws on TRBV7-2 and TRBJ2-2; the junction holds 8 bases that match TRBD1. The TCR comes from a woman aged 50 to 65 in good health and CMV-seropositive. The DNA sequence is TGTGCCAGCAGCCCCCGGACAGGGACCGGGGAGCTGTTTTTT. Its product reads: CASSPRTGTGELFF.